Presented here are 24 T cell receptor beta chains from one specimen sequenced in a study of regulatory T cells in long-lasting Graves disease. Arm-PCR of CDR3 regions and iRepertoire HTBI primers were the basis on which TCR beta libraries were built. One entry per CDR3 protein results from TCRdb running MiXCR on the multiplex PCR reads. The data contain 300,000 to 500,000 distinct CDR3 sequences, 20% to 25% of them singletons. The time point was: persistent/refractory GD, antithyroid drugs over 5 years with positive TRAb. Making the TCR library involved RNA that had been extracted from PBMCs. The source was peripheral blood mononuclear cells (PBMCs), collected when the disease was refractory, from a patient treated with antithyroid drugs. Receptors originate from a female donor with Graves disease.

As concerns this clonotype: This may be a read error: a much more frequent sequence differs by one nucleotide. This CDR3 is missing its conserved last phenylalanine or tryptophan, likely due to a read error. The chain is built from TRBV29-1 and TRBJ2-5, with D hard to call. The V end lost 7 bases, the J end lost 4 bases, and 13 bases lay between the germline ends. CDR3 length equals 12 residues. From germline, CDR1 is SQVTM and CDR2 ANQGSEA. The CDR3 protein is CSAAPPGETQYL. The CDR3 DNA reads as TGCAGCGCAGCCCCGCCGGGAGAGACCCAGTACCTC.

Many counts were recorded for this clonotype. The CDR3 DNA is TGTGCCAGCAGTACCCGGGACGTCGGGCAGGCTGTCTACGAGCAGTACTTC. Its translation is CASSTRDVGQAVYEQYF. The V call is TRBV28, the J call TRBJ2-7; either TRBD1 or TRBD2 may fit D (5 bases each). Germline V gene lookup returns CDR1 MDHEN and CDR2 SYDVKM. The CDR3 covers 17 residues. Trimming left V 5 bases short and J 3 bases short, with 23 bases between.

This clonotype was observed a handful of times. The rearrangement uses TRBV18 and TRBJ2-5; D may correspond to TRBD1 or TRBD2 (6 bases each). V lost 6 bases to trimming and J lost 1 base, with 9 bases between them. The CDR3 extends over 13 amino acids. Germline V gene sequence: CDR1 KGHSH, CDR2 LQKENI. CDR3 bases: TGTGCCAGCTCGTCGGGGGCCCAAGAGACCCAGTACTTC. The encoded protein is CASSSGAQETQYF.

The chain uses TRBV7-2 and TRBJ2-2; TRBD1 might be the D (6 bases). Germline V gives CDR1 SGHTA, CDR2 FQGNSA. V lost 1 base to trimming and J lost 0 bases, with 12 bases between them. This CDR3 is built from 17 residues. The CDR3 here is CASSLELGAANTGELFF. The CDR3 DNA sequence: TGTGCCAGCAGCTTAGAGTTGGGGGCGGCGAACACCGGGGAGCTGTTTTTT.

This clonotype has a count of ten or more. The gene calls are TRBV7-2 and TRBJ1-1, with 7 bases fitting TRBD1. The V and J ends lost 0 bases and 0 bases, in that order; junction bases with no gene match: 4. This CDR3 spans 16 amino acids. The germline V gene encodes CDR1 SGHTA and CDR2 FQGNSA. CDR3: CASSLAGQAVNTEAFF. CDR3 DNA: TGTGCCAGCAGCTTAGCCGGACAGGCCGTGAACACTGAAGCTTTCTTT.

This clonotype was observed at least ten times. This chain uses TRBV27 with TRBJ1-2; D unresolved. V shed 10 bases and J shed 5 bases, with 17 bases lying between them. Per the germline V gene, CDR1 is MNHEY and CDR2 is SMNVEV (reference sequence). The CDR3 spans 13 residues. The CDR3 spells CATKMAGGYGYTF. The CDR3 DNA sequence: TGTGCCACTAAAATGGCGGGCGGGTATGGCTACACCTTC.

In this sample, this clonotype turned up a few times. This rearrangement joins TRBV7-9 to TRBJ2-6, with D possibly matching TRBD1 (5 bases). The germline CDR1 and CDR2 sequences are SEHNR and FQNEAQ (reference sequence). The CDR3 contains 16 residues. With 5 bases removed from V and 0 bases from J, the gap between germline ends came to 11 bases. In nucleotides, the CDR3 is TGTGCCAGCAGCGCACAGGAACTCTCTGGGGCCAACGTCCTGACTTTC. Its translation is CASSAQELSGANVLTF.

This sequence joins TRBV7-2 and TRBJ2-1; tentative D call: TRBD2 (6 bases). Germline CDR1 reads SGHTA; CDR2 reads FQGNSA. Trimming stripped 5 bases from V and 0 bases from J, with 14 bases between. This CDR3 spans 16 amino acids. CDR3 coding DNA: TGTGCCAGCAGCCGGAGGGTGGAGAGCTCCTACAATGAGCAGTTCTTC. Its protein product is CASSRRVESSYNEQFF.

The V call is TRBV28, the J call TRBJ2-1, with a weak D call TRBD2 (6 bases). The CDR3 sequence is 14 residues long. Germline assignment: CDR1 MDHEN and CDR2 SYDVKM. V lost 7 bases and J 5 bases, leaving 15 bases between the germline ends. The CDR3 coding sequence is TGTGCCAGCATATCGGGAGACCGACACAATGAGCAGTTCTTC. This sequence encodes CASISGDRHNEQFF.

This rearrangement joins TRBV6-2 or TRBV6-3 to TRBJ2-3; 7 bases match TRBD1. The CDR3 covers 15 residues. Trimming removed 2 bases from V and 8 bases from J; junction bases left unmatched: 10. The germline gives CDR1 MNHEY, CDR2 SVGEGT. The CDR3 DNA reads TGTGCCAGCAGTTACGGGACGACAGGGTCTGGTACGCAGTATTTT. Translating it yields CASSYGTTGSGTQYF.

This clonotype came up a few times. The chain couples TRBV7-2 to TRBJ2-1, with 9 bases matching TRBD2. V was clipped by 4 bases and J by 6 bases; unmatched bases: 10. The CDR3 runs to 16 residues. Per germline, CDR1 SGHTA and CDR2 FQGNSA. CDR3 sequence reads: CASSSYSGRVANEQFF. CDR3 coding DNA: TGTGCCAGCAGCTCATATAGCGGGAGAGTTGCCAATGAGCAGTTCTTC.

This clonotype was seen many times. The genes are TRBV12-3 or TRBV12-4 and TRBJ2-6, with D possibly being TRBD2 (6 bases). The CDR3 is made up of 14 amino acids. Trimming removed 10 bases from V and 4 bases from J, with 14 bases in between. The chain's CDR3 is CAIAREAGANVLTF. In DNA, the CDR3 is TGTGCCATCGCTAGGGAGGCCGGGGCCAACGTCCTGACTTTC.

This clonotype appeared a few times. V usage is TRBV11-2 and J usage is TRBJ1-1; D is uncertain. CDR1 is SGHAT and CDR2 is FQNNGV in the germline V gene. This CDR3 region has 16 residues. V lost 5 bases to trimming and J lost 0 bases, with 16 bases between them. For the CDR3, the DNA is TGTGCCAGCAGCCCGCGCATAACGCTCATGAACACTGAAGCTTTCTTT. Translating it yields CASSPRITLMNTEAFF.

The chain recombines TRBV19 with TRBJ1-1; D is ambiguous. In germline, CDR1 is LNHDA, CDR2 SQIVND (reference sequence). CDR3 length equals 13 residues. V dropped 0 bases and J dropped 5 bases, with 7 bases sitting between them. CDR3 DNA: TGTGCCAGTAGTATAGAGGCGTATACTGAAGCTTTCTTT. Protein product: CASSIEAYTEAFF. The full variable domain, in which reference TRBV19 and TRBJ1-1 provide the parts outside the CDR3, is DGGITQSPKYLFRKEGQNVTLSCEQNLNHDAMYWYRQDPGQGLRLIYYSQIVNDFQKGDIAEGYSVSREKKESFPLTVTSAQKNPTAFYLCASSIEAYTEAFFGQGTRLTVV.

This clonotype was counted many times. The rearrangement links TRBV28 to TRBJ2-7; D possibly corresponds to TRBD1 (6 bases). V was pared by 5 bases and J by 7 bases, with 18 bases between. The CDR3 is made up of 14 amino acids. In germline, CDR1 is MDHEN, CDR2 SYDVKM. The CDR3 DNA reads TGTGCCAGCAGTCCAATATACAGGGTGGGGGAGCAGTACTTC. As protein: CASSPIYRVGEQYF.

This clonotype was observed a few times. V and J are TRBV6-5 and TRBJ2-7; D is unresolved. This CDR3 is 14 amino acids long. CDR1 is MNHEY, CDR2 SVGAGI, per germline. Trimming pared 4 bases from V and 6 bases from J, leaving 16 bases between. The CDR3 region has the DNA TGTGCCAGCAGTTTACCGTCTTCCGGAATCGAGCAGTACTTC. Its protein is CASSLPSSGIEQYF.

The chain couples TRBV20-1 to TRBJ1-1; D gene unclear. Germline assignment: CDR1 DFQATT and CDR2 SNEGSKA (reference sequence). The CDR3 loop spans 15 amino acids. V lost 0 bases, J lost 0 bases, and 11 bases lay in between. The CDR3, as DNA: TGCAGTGCTAGAGATCTTCGCAAGATGAACACTGAAGCTTTCTTT. It yields the protein CSARDLRKMNTEAFF.

With regard to this clonotype: Just one base apart from a much larger clone, this may be a read error. The rearrangement uses TRBV18 and TRBJ1-2; TRBD1 agrees at 8 bases. The CDR3 extends over 16 amino acids. CDR1 is KGHSH, CDR2 LQKENI, per germline. Germline trimming cut 3 bases from V and 0 bases from J; bases unmatched to any gene: 6. CDR3 coding DNA: TGTGCCAGCTCACCCCGGACAGGGACCTCTAACTATGGCTACACCTTC. Encoded protein: CASSPRTGTSNYGYTF.

This clonotype has a handful of counts. The V call is TRBV15, the J call TRBJ2-7, with 10 bases lining up with TRBD2. J lost 7 bases, V lost 5 bases, and 11 bases had no gene match. This CDR3 comprises 15 residues. CDR1 is LNHNV and CDR2 is YYDKDF in the germline V gene (reference sequence). The DNA of the CDR3 is TGTGCCACCAGCCACAAGCGGGAGGGCATACTAGAGCAGTACTTC. Its translation: CATSHKREGILEQYF.

Concerning this clonotype: Possible read error: a much larger clone is one base away. This sequence joins TRBV28 and TRBJ1-4; 9 positions match TRBD1. This CDR3 is 18 amino acids long. Germline-derived CDR1 and CDR2 are MDHEN and SYDVKM. The CDR3: CANSLSGTGQGPNEKLFF. The CDR3 nucleotides are TGTGCCAACAGTTTAAGTGGGACAGGGCAGGGGCCTAATGAAAAACTGTTTTTT. The complete variable domain, with remaining parts taken from reference TRBV28 and TRBJ1-4, reads DVKVTQSSRYLVKRTGEKVFLECVQDMDHENMFWYRQDPGLGLRLIYFSYDVKMKEKGDIPEGYSVSREKKERFSLILESASTNQTSMYLCANSLSGTGQGPNEKLFFGSGTQLSVL.

Of note for this clonotype: A much larger clone lies one base from this, so it may be a read error. The V call is TRBV12-3 or TRBV12-4, the J call TRBJ1-2, with a possible D match to TRBD1 (6 bases). V gave up 5 bases and J gave up 3 bases, with 16 bases separating them. The CDR3 contains 15 residues. CDR3 in DNA: TGTGCCAGCAGTAACAGGGTAGGGGCTGACTATGGCTACACCTTC. It codes for CASSNRVGADYGYTF.

There are a few counts of this clonotype. The rearrangement uses TRBV9 and TRBJ1-1, with a weak D call TRBD1 (5 bases). CDR1 and CDR2 (germline): SGDLS, YYNGEE. CDR3 length: 12 residues. V gave up 0 bases and J gave up 7 bases, with 7 bases separating them. CDR3 coding DNA: TGTGCCAGCAGCGTAGGGGGCGGTGAAGCTTTCTTT. Protein sequence: CASSVGGGEAFF. Using reference TRBV9 and TRBJ1-1 for the parts outside the CDR3, the full variable domain is DSGVTQTPKHLITATGQRVTLRCSPRSGDLSVYWYQQSLDQGLQFLIQYYNGEERAKGNILERFSAQQFPDLHSELNLSSLELGDSALYFCASSVGGGEAFFGQGTRLTVV.

In its sample, this clonotype was seen many times. The genes are TRBV7-8 and TRBJ2-7, with 11 bases lining up with TRBD2. This CDR3 region has 16 residues. Germline CDR1 and CDR2: SGHVS and FQNEAQ. The V segment lost 4 bases and the J segment 2 bases; nucleotides outside the gene matches: 7. The CDR3 reads CASSSMGLAATYEQYF. CDR3 bases: TGTGCCAGCAGCTCTATGGGACTAGCGGCTACCTACGAGCAGTACTTC.

In its sample, this clonotype was seen many times. The chain links TRBV7-2 to TRBJ1-5, with D unresolved. Germline loops: CDR1 SGHTA, CDR2 FQGNSA. V was clipped by 1 base and J by 6 bases, with 7 bases between them. This CDR3 region has 13 residues. The CDR3: CASSLDLGQPQHF. The CDR3 bases are TGTGCCAGCAGCTTAGATCTGGGTCAGCCCCAGCATTTT. The full variable domain, its missing parts supplied by reference TRBV7-2 and TRBJ1-5, is GAGVSQSPSNKVTEKGKDVELRCDPISGHTALYWYRQSLGQGLEFLIYFQGNSAPDKSGLPSDRFSAERTGGSVSTLTIQRTQQEDSAVYLCASSLDLGQPQHFGDGTRLSIL.